This T cell receptor (beta chain) emerged from a study of Graves' ophthalmopathy and Graves' hyperthyroidism. Study-wide results and limits: Ophthalmopathy progression was predicted by the model at 70.59% sensitivity and approximately 72% specificity. The 13-signature model separated ophthalmopathy from stable hyperthyroidism at almost 90% sensitivity and approximately 81% specificity.

Hyperthyroidism qualified as stable when ophthalmopathy did not develop within 18 months of follow-up. As the starting material, 9.5 to 10 ml of fresh peripheral blood yielded the PBMCs. This clonotype was recorded at least ten times. Its target is unknown. Germline-derived CDR1 and CDR2 are LGHDT and YNNKEL (reference sequence). Trimming pared 0 bases from V and 10 bases from J, leaving 6 bases between. The CDR3 consists of 11 residues. The authors amplified TCR beta CDR3 regions from RNA transcripts. First-round RT-PCR employed HTBI primers, with a second-round multiplex PCR after it. TCRdb ran MiXCR on the multiplex PCR reads and lists one entry per CDR3 protein. The sample has 400,000 or so distinct CDR3 sequences, 15% seen once.

The clonotype was recovered from a woman between 18 and 29 years old with stable Graves' hyperthyroidism. Material: peripheral blood. The gene calls are TRBV3-1 and TRBJ1-2; D unclear. The CDR3, as DNA: TGTGCCAGCAGCCAAGAAAAAGTCTACACCTTC. This codes for CASSQEKVYTF.